One T cell receptor (beta chain) is described in this entry. Original handling: Estimation of nucleated cell counts relied on the amplification of reference gene primers. Libraries were prepared by immunoSEQ multiplex PCR; TCRdb keeps only in-frame clonotypes and omits some of them. V, J and clone size reflect that table, while D and trimming were determined from the DNA. The data contain 150,000 or so clones, 80% to 90% of them singletons. Germline V CDR1 and CDR2: SGHAT, FQNNGV. This CDR3 is built from 15 residues. V was clipped by 7 bases and J by 9 bases, with 24 bases between them. The data originate from a study of blood T cell repertoires in COVID-19. Study as a whole: The United States, Italy and Spain were the sources of the acute and convalescent COVID-19 samples. Nucleic acid was either cDNA or gDNA, and it came from T cells, B-cell-depleted T cells, or PBMCs.

Seattle patients were enrolled while actively infected and followed longitudinally. This chain links TRBV11-2 with TRBJ1-1; D might be TRBD1 (6 bases). The TCR sequence derives from a woman aged 60-75 years with COVID-19, enrolled during active disease. The source material was peripheral blood. CDR3 amino acids: CASNYHFRGHQKAFF. The CDR3 nucleotides read TGTGCCAGCAACTACCATTTTAGGGGACACCAGAAAGCTTTCTTT.